A single sample gave rise to the 30 T cell receptor beta chains below, sequenced in a study of read filtering for tumor transcriptome and immune sequencing. Molecular barcoded adaptors covering alpha/delta and beta/gamma chains were used on around 400 ng RNA. One entry per CDR3 protein, called by TCRdb with MiXCR from the reads. Of approximately 62,000 distinct CDR3 sequences in the sample, roughly 19% were seen once. The specimen sequenced was a population of CD138-negative cells sorted from bone marrow. The origin of the receptors is a donor at least 40 years old with multiple myeloma.

Many counts were recorded for this clonotype. This rearrangement joins TRBV5-1 to TRBJ1-6, with D perhaps matching TRBD1 (6 bases). The CDR3 runs to 16 residues. The germline V and J ends were trimmed by 0 bases and 5 bases, with 12 bases remaining between them. Germline V gives CDR1 SGHRS, CDR2 YFSETQ. CDR3 amino acids: CASSLAGGANNSPLHF. The CDR3 DNA sequence: TGCGCCAGCAGCTTGGCTGGGGGGGCAAATAATTCACCCCTCCACTTT.

The V and J genes are TRBV9 and TRBJ2-2; 13 bases are shared with TRBD2. CDR1 is SGDLS, CDR2 YYNGEE, per germline. V trimming: 4 bases; J trimming: 1 base; junction bases outside the gene matches: 13. The CDR3 extends over 20 amino acids. The CDR3 DNA is TGTGCCAGCAGCCCTCCCCCCGGACTAGCGGGAGTCCGGAACACCGGGGAGCTGTTTTTT. Protein product: CASSPPPGLAGVRNTGELFF.

This clonotype was seen many times. The chain recombines TRBV12-3 or TRBV12-4 with TRBJ2-3; D remains ambiguous. Trimming stripped 3 bases from V and 3 bases from J, with 7 bases between. The CDR3 is 13 residues long. CDR3 coding DNA: TGTGCCAGCAGTTTTTCTACTACAGATACGCAGTATTTT. Its protein product is CASSFSTTDTQYF.

This clonotype was seen only a few times. CDR3 region: CASRLQGFQPQHF. As DNA, the CDR3 is TGTGCCAGCAGGTTACAGGGCTTTCAGCCCCAGCATTTT. The chain has TRBV25-1 and TRBJ1-5, with D maybe TRBD1 (6 bases). The CDR3 covers 13 residues. With 6 bases removed from V and 6 bases from J, the gap between germline ends came to 12 bases. The germline CDR1 and CDR2 sequences are MGHDK and SYGVNS.

This clonotype showed up many times. This sequence joins TRBV5-6 and TRBJ2-7; TRBD1 or TRBD2 may be the D gene (5 bases each). V dropped 0 bases and J dropped 6 bases, with 16 bases sitting between them. The CDR3 is made up of 15 amino acids. The germline CDR1 and CDR2 sequences are SGHDT and YYEEEE. CDR3 loop: CASSLDGGSSAEQYF. In DNA form, the CDR3 reads TGTGCCAGCAGCTTGGATGGGGGATCTTCAGCCGAGCAGTACTTC.

The chain carries TRBV7-6 and TRBJ1-3, with unresolved D. There are 14 residues in the CDR3. V gave up 0 bases and J gave up 2 bases, with 5 bases separating them. Germline values: CDR1 SGHVS, CDR2 FNYEAQ. CDR3 bases: TGTGCCAGCAGCTTAGCGTCAACTGGAAACACCATATATTTT. Translation gives CASSLASTGNTIYF.

This clonotype was counted ten times or more. The gene calls are TRBV5-1 and TRBJ2-1; tentative D call: TRBD2 (6 bases). The CDR3 extends over 15 amino acids. CDR1 is SGHRS and CDR2 is YFSETQ in the germline V gene. Deletions cut 5 bases from V and 0 bases from J, with 12 bases between. The CDR3 reads CASSFGGISYNEQFF. CDR3 DNA: TGCGCCAGCAGTTTTGGCGGGATCTCCTACAATGAGCAGTTCTTC.

On this clonotype: This probably arose from a read error, given a far larger clone one base away. The gene calls are TRBV6-1 and TRBJ2-7; D uncertain. The CDR3 contains 15 residues. V lost 10 bases to trimming and J lost 0 bases, with 19 bases between them. CDR1 and CDR2 (germline): MNHNS, SASEGT. CDR3 DNA sequence: TGTGCCACAAATCCGGGTCTAAGGTCCTCCTACGAGCAGTACTTC. It codes for CATNPGLRSSYEQYF.

The chain joins TRBV2 to TRBJ1-5, with D possibly matching TRBD1 (5 bases). The CDR3 has 14 amino acids. CDR1 and CDR2 (germline): SNHLY, FYNNEI. The V gene lost 6 bases and the J gene lost 5 bases, with 14 bases spanning the gap. The CDR3 here is CASRFLGDDQPQHF. CDR3 coding DNA: TGTGCCAGCAGATTTTTAGGGGACGATCAGCCCCAGCATTTT. The variable domain in full, completed from reference TRBV2 and TRBJ1-5, reads EPEVTQTPSHQVTQMGQEVILRCVPISNHLYFYWYRQILGQKVEFLVSFYNNEISEKSEIFDDQFSVERPDGSNFTLKIRSTKLEDSAMYFCASRFLGDDQPQHFGDGTRLSIL.

Ten or more counts support this clonotype. J is TRBJ2-2 and V is TRBV29-1, with D uncertain. The CDR3 runs 13 residues. Trimming took 5 bases from V and 4 from J, leaving 11 bases between them. The V gene's germline CDR1 is SQVTM and CDR2 ANQGSEA. CDR3 DNA sequence: TGCAGCGTTTTACCGGGCCGCACCGGGGAGCTGTTTTTT. The encoded protein is CSVLPGRTGELFF.

The sample holds many counts of this clonotype. This chain uses TRBV12-3 or TRBV12-4 with TRBJ1-1, with D uncertain. V shed 9 bases and J shed 1 base, with 12 bases lying between them. CDR3 length: 13 residues. The CDR3 nucleotides are TGTGCCAGTGGGGAACTCTCGAACACTGAAGCTTTCTTT. It codes for CASGELSNTEAFF.

A remark on this clonotype: A much larger clone lies a single base off, so this may be a read error. The chain has TRBV7-6 and TRBJ1-1; no definite D call. This CDR3 is 14 amino acids long. The germline V gene has CDR1 SGHVS and CDR2 FNYEAQ. The DNA of the CDR3 is TGTGCCAGCAGCTTAGCTTACAAGAACACTGGAGCTTTCTTT. Translated, it gives CASSLAYKNTGAFF.

In its sample, this clonotype was seen many times. The rearrangement joins TRBV20-1 to TRBJ2-3; D not resolved. Germline V gives CDR1 DFQATT, CDR2 SNEGSKA (reference sequence). CDR3 size: 17 residues. With 1 base removed from V and 0 bases from J, the gap between germline ends came to 17 bases. CDR3 residues: CSARVQQRLSSTDTQYF. In nucleotides, the CDR3 is TGCAGTGCTAGAGTCCAACAGCGACTCTCTAGCACAGATACGCAGTATTTT.

To note about this clonotype: This may be a read error: a much more frequent sequence differs by one nucleotide. V and J are TRBV5-1 and TRBJ2-3; 8 nucleotides align to TRBD1. V gave up 4 bases and J gave up 9 bases; unmatched junction bases: 7. CDR3 length: 13 amino acids. CDR1 and CDR2 (germline): SGHRS, YFSETQ. CDR3 nucleotides: TGCGCCAGCAGCCCGAGGACAGGGTCGACGCAGTATTTT. It yields the protein CASSPRTGSTQYF.

In its sample, this clonotype ranks as medium-sized. The chain employs TRBV12-3 or TRBV12-4 and TRBJ2-1; TRBD1 aligns across 10 bases. The CDR3 spans 15 residues. With 5 bases clipped from V and 4 bases from J, the junction kept 5 bases outside the gene matches. CDR3 sequence (DNA): TGTGCCAGCAGTGCCCGGGACAGGGGATACAATGAGCAGTTCTTC. Translated, it gives CASSARDRGYNEQFF.

This clonotype is medium-sized (0.01 to 0.1%) by share. The chain is built from TRBV18 and TRBJ2-1, with D perhaps being TRBD1 or TRBD2 (5 bases each). The CDR3 sequence is 15 residues long. Germline assignment: CDR1 KGHSH and CDR2 LQKENI. Trimming cost V 2 bases and J 3 bases, with 11 bases left between them. CDR3: CASSPRGTVYNEQFF. The CDR3 DNA is TGTGCCAGCTCACCAAGAGGGACGGTCTACAATGAGCAGTTCTTC. Full variable domain (outside the CDR3, taken from reference TRBV18 and TRBJ2-1): NAGVMQNPRHLVRRRGQEARLRCSPMKGHSHVYWYRQLPEEGLKFMVYLQKENIIDESGMPKERFSAEFPKEGPSILRIQQVVRGDSAAYFCASSPRGTVYNEQFFGPGTRLTVL.

This clonotype was seen a few times. The chain employs TRBV7-9 and TRBJ1-2; 9 bases agree with TRBD1. This CDR3 contains 15 residues. Looked up from germline, CDR1 is SEHNR and CDR2 is FQNEAQ (reference sequence). V was clipped by 4 bases and J by 1 base; unmatched bases: 4. The CDR3 DNA is TGTGCCAGCAGCTCCGGACAGGGGCGTAACTATGGCTACACCTTC. It yields the protein CASSSGQGRNYGYTF.

At least ten counts were recorded for this clonotype. This sequence joins TRBV25-1 and TRBJ2-2, with 7 nucleotides matching TRBD2. V gave up 2 bases and J gave up 0 bases; unmatched junction bases: 3. The CDR3 has 16 residues. CDR1 is MGHDK and CDR2 is SYGVNS in the germline V gene. The DNA of the CDR3 is TGTGCCAGCAGTGAAGGGGGGGGAGCGAACACCGGGGAGCTGTTTTTT. Translation gives CASSEGGGANTGELFF.

Comments on this clonotype: A far larger clone is off by one base, so a read error is likely. This chain uses TRBV7-9 with TRBJ2-1; 9 bases are a match to TRBD1. CDR1 is SEHNR, CDR2 FQNEAQ, per germline (reference sequence). The CDR3 has 16 residues. J lost 4 bases, V lost 0 bases, and 4 bases had no gene match. CDR3 in amino acids: CASSLAGTGKYNEQFF. The CDR3 coding sequence is TGTGCCAGCAGCTTAGCCGGGACAGGGAAGTACAATGAGCAGTTCTTC.

This clonotype showed up many times. The chain employs TRBV25-1 and TRBJ2-1; D ambiguous. Germline CDR1 is MGHDK and CDR2 is SYGVNS. With 6 bases removed from V and 8 bases from J, the gap between germline ends came to 11 bases. This CDR3 comprises 12 residues. CDR3 in DNA: TGTGCCAGCAGATACCTCTTCTATGAGCAGTTCTTC. It is translated as CASRYLFYEQFF.

Notes on this clonotype: A much larger clonotype is one base distant, so this may be a read error. The V and J genes are TRBV5-1 and TRBJ2-3, with a possible D match to TRBD1 (6 bases). The CDR3 extends over 15 amino acids. Germline V gives CDR1 SGHRS, CDR2 YFSETQ. V lost 0 bases and J lost 5, with 13 bases in between. CDR3 residues: CASSLGGRGLDTQYF. CDR3 sequence (DNA): TGCGCCAGCAGCTTGGGGGGGCGAGGATTAGATACGCAGTATTTT.

This clonotype was seen many times. The rearrangement joins TRBV3-1 to TRBJ2-3; D tentatively reads TRBD1 or TRBD2 (7 bases each). This CDR3 is built from 15 residues. V was shortened by 4 bases and J by 8 bases, with 19 bases between the two germline ends. The germline V gene encodes CDR1 LGHDT and CDR2 YNNKEL (reference sequence). CDR3 in amino acids: CASSRGLGRQGTQYF. Here the CDR3 DNA reads TGTGCCAGCAGCCGAGGACTAGGACGACAGGGTACGCAGTATTTT.

This clonotype appeared many times. The rearrangement uses TRBV20-1 and TRBJ2-1; D is ambiguous. Trimming stripped 1 base from V and 4 bases from J, with 11 bases between. The CDR3 totals 14 residues. Germline CDR1 and CDR2: DFQATT and SNEGSKA (reference sequence). The CDR3: CSARVRTGYNEQFF. DNA for the CDR3: TGCAGTGCTAGAGTAAGGACGGGTTACAATGAGCAGTTCTTC.

This clonotype occurred once. This may arise from a read error, as a much more abundant clone is one base away. The rearrangement joins TRBV3-1 to TRBJ1-1; no clear D. From germline, CDR1 is LGHDT and CDR2 YNNKEL (reference sequence). Between the trimmed V and J ends, which lost 0 bases and 3 bases, there was a span of 5 bases. The CDR3 is made up of 13 amino acids. The CDR3 loop is CASSQENDTEAFF. CDR3 DNA: TGTGCCAGCAGCCAAGAGAACGACACTGAAGCTTTCTTT.

This clonotype was observed many times. The chain combines TRBV10-1 with TRBJ2-1, with D possibly being TRBD2 (7 bases). Per germline, CDR1 WNHNN and CDR2 SYGVQD (reference sequence). The V end lost 4 bases, the J end lost 2 bases, and 12 bases lay between the germline ends. CDR3 length equals 15 residues. The DNA for the CDR3 is TGCGCCAGCAGTGGAGCGGGACAAACCTACAATGAGCAGTTCTTC. It yields the protein CASSGAGQTYNEQFF.

In its sample, this clonotype was seen many times. The chain employs TRBV5-1 and TRBJ2-5; 7 bases line up with TRBD2. Unmatched junction bases numbered 7, after V lost 6 bases and J lost 5 bases. The CDR3 extends over 13 amino acids. Germline assignment: CDR1 SGHRS and CDR2 YFSETQ. CDR3 amino acids: CASTLSGRETQYF. The CDR3 nucleotides are TGCGCCAGCACTCTTAGCGGGCGGGAGACCCAGTACTTC.

On this clonotype itself: A read error may explain this, as a much larger clone is one base away. The chain carries TRBV11-2 and TRBJ2-3; D gene uncertain. The CDR3 loop spans 17 amino acids. The germline CDR1 and CDR2 sequences are SGHAT and FQNNGV. The CDR3 nucleotides are TGTGCCAGCAGCTTAGGACTCGCTATCCTATTCACAGATACGCTGTATTTT. Amino acids: CASSLGLAILFTDTLYF.

This clonotype was recorded a few times. The chain joins TRBV5-4 to TRBJ2-7; 8 bases are a match to TRBD2. Trimming at V came to 0 bases and at J to 4 bases, leaving 6 bases not matched to a gene. CDR1 SGHNT and CDR2 YYREEE come from the germline V gene (reference sequence). The CDR3 consists of 15 residues. CDR3 bases: TGTGCCAGCAGCTTGGATGGTAGCGGGATATACGAGCAGTACTTC. Translated: CASSLDGSGIYEQYF.

This chain connects TRBV28 to TRBJ2-3, with D perhaps TRBD1 (6 bases). This CDR3 contains 15 residues. V shed 4 bases and J shed 5 bases, with 16 bases lying between them. CDR1 and CDR2 (germline): MDHEN, SYDVKM. The CDR3 reads CASSSQGTGLDTQYF. CDR3 bases: TGTGCCAGCAGTTCACAGGGAACGGGGCTAGATACGCAGTATTTT.

This clonotype was seen many times. The chain recombines TRBV6-6 with TRBJ2-5, with TRBD1 as a possible D gene (6 bases). CDR1 is MNHNY, CDR2 SVGAGI, per germline (reference sequence). V was pared by 4 bases and J by 1 base, with 10 bases between. CDR3 length equals 14 residues. For the CDR3, the DNA is TGTGCCAGCAGTTTGGTAGGGGGCCAAGAGACCCAGTACTTC. Translating gives CASSLVGGQETQYF.